This is a list of T cell receptor beta chains from one sample in a study of blood T cell repertoires in COVID-19. Assay used: immunoSEQ multiplex PCR; TCRdb lists only in-frame clones, some missing. The data show 140,000 or so clones, with more than 75% seen just once and less than 4.5% held by the top ten. Sequencing was performed on peripheral blood. The receptor source for this set is a man in his sixties with acute or convalescent COVID-19. CDR3s include the opening cysteine and the closing phenylalanine or tryptophan. D genes are given only for firm matches. Rows give clone size only sometimes, using once, few, many, or a class for an expanded clone.

V	D	size	J	DNA	CDR3
TRBV2	.	.	TRBJ2-7	TGTGCCAGCAGTCAAAGACAGGAATCCAACGAGCAGTACTTC	CASSQRQESNEQYF
TRBV6-1	TRBD1	.	TRBJ2-3	TGTGCCAGCAGTGCTGACAGGGGGCTAGACGGGTTTGGCACAGATACGCAGTATTTT	CASSADRGLDGFGTDTQYF
TRBV24-1	TRBD1	.	TRBJ2-1	TGTGCCACCAGTGATGGGGACAGGGAGCAGTTCTTC	CATSDGDREQFF
TRBV2	TRBD1	.	TRBJ1-5	TGTGCCAGCAGTGGATCCCACAGGGGATGGCAGCCCCAGCATTTT	CASSGSHRGWQPQHF
TRBV19	.	.	TRBJ2-7	TGTGCCAGTAGGCTCGCAGCGGCCTCCTACGAGCAGTACTTC	CASRLAAASYEQYF
TRBV2	TRBD1	few	TRBJ2-2	TGTGCCAGCAAAGGACAGGGAGACACCGGGGAGCTGTTTTTT	CASKGQGDTGELFF
TRBV19	.	.	TRBJ1-5	TGTGCCAGTAAGGGGGGGAGGGCCGATCAGCCCCAGCATTTT	CASKGGRADQPQHF
TRBV4-1	.	.	TRBJ1-4	TGCGCCAGCAGCCAAGATGGGGGGGAAGTTGCGGAAAAACTGTTTTTT	CASSQDGGEVAEKLFF
TRBV7-2	TRBD2	.	TRBJ2-1	TGTGCCAGCAGCTTTCGGACTAGCGGGAGCCACAATGAGCAGTTCTTC	CASSFRTSGSHNEQFF
TRBV5-1	TRBD2	.	TRBJ2-7	TGCGCCAGCAGCTTAACTAGCGGTACCTTCGAGCAGTACTTC	CASSLTSGTFEQYF
TRBV2	.	few	TRBJ1-1	TGTGCCAGCTCAACCACCAGGGGGAACACTGAAGCTTTCTTT	CASSTTRGNTEAFF
TRBV7-9	.	.	TRBJ2-1	TGTGCCAGCAGCTTATCGGAGACGGTGGTTGAGCAGTTCTTC	CASSLSETVVEQFF
TRBV10-1	TRBD2	once	TRBJ2-5	TGCGCCAGCAGTGCACTAGCGGGAGAGACCCAGTACTTC	CASSALAGETQYF
TRBV6-1	TRBD2	.	TRBJ2-3	TGTGCCAGCAGTGAAGCGGGTTCGAGCGGGAGTGCGGTAGATACGCAGTATTTT	CASSEAGSSGSAVDTQYF
TRBV6-1	TRBD2	.	TRBJ2-5	TGTGCCAGCAGTGAAGCGTGGGGGGGGAAGACCCAGTACTTC	CASSEAWGGKTQYF